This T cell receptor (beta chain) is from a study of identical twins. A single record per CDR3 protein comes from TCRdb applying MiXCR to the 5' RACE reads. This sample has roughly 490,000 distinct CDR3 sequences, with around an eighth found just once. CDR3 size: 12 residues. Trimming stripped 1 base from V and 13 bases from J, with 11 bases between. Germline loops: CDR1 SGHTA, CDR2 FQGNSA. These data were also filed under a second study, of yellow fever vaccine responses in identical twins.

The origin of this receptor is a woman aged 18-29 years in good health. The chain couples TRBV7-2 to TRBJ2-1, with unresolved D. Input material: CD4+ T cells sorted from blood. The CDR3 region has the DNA TGTGCCAGCAGCTTAGATGTAAGGCAACAGTTCTTC. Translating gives CASSLDVRQQFF.